This T cell receptor beta chain was identified during a study of identical twins (dated by TCRdb to about 2016). With regard to the full study: TCR alpha and beta repertoires from monozygotic twins, unrelated adults of various ages and cord blood were deep-sequenced to test whether fetal clonotypes persist. To rule out contamination, the twin experiments were replicated at different times with different library preparation protocols.

On the study overall, not on this receptor specifically: Fewer insertions were carried by abundant cord blood beta clonotypes, a similar but weaker trend appeared in young adult naive repertoires, and no such trend appeared in memory repertoires. The excess sharing between twins in beta out-of-frame sequences was weaker because fewer shared sequences reduced the signal-to-noise ratio. Because the same donors could not be followed over many years, conclusions were based on cross-sectional statistical analysis. In monozygotic twins, out-of-frame TCR alpha sharing was systematically underestimated by recombination models, although the models agreed with sharing between unrelated individuals. Compared with coincidental sharing between unrelated individuals, out-of-frame TCR alpha sequences shared between twins had an excess of sequences with low generation probability. Zero-insertion analyses could be partly confounded by invariant T cells such as MAIT and iNKT, although diverse VJ usage argued against such confounding for most clonotypes.

Library construction relied on 5' RACE. Sequenced using an Illumina HiSeq 2000. A universal primer binding site was added through template switching, and the final cDNA carried a unique molecular identifier so that TCR cDNA molecules could be counted accurately. First-strand cDNA for TCR alpha and beta chains was synthesized from specific primers in the conserved constant-segment region. To control for contamination, every cDNA library was double barcoded, receiving both a SMART-Mk sample barcode and Illumina barcodes. Two successive PCR steps introduced TruSeq adapter sequences along with Illumina sample barcodes. TCR alpha and beta cDNA libraries were sequenced on the Illumina HiSeq platform with custom primers. The paper's data handling went like this. Raw reads were processed with MiGEC to extract unique molecular identifiers, and MiXCR was used to determine CDR3 positions. For each individual, recombination models were inferred using an EM algorithm with the repgenHMM and IGoR tools. Shared clonotype analysis was performed with the tcR package in R, normalizing sharing by the product of cloneset sizes. To study raw recombination without the effects of thymic and clonal selection, out-of-frame nonproductive sequences were analyzed. Using fastp at Q25 and MiXCR, TCRdb reprocessed the public reads and kept productive beta chains. Here each entry gathers all rows of one CDR3 protein and keeps the most common genes and DNA. TCRdb's processing, not the authors', yielded these V and J calls. For this sample the table gives hundreds of thousands of distinct CDR3 sequences, of which less than 25% were detected only once. The top ten constitute roughly 4.3% of the sample.

Every donor in the study was a healthy Caucasian. Three pairs of female monozygotic twins, all aged roughly 18 to 29 years, were included in the twin cohort. The RNA used for TCR libraries was isolated from peripheral blood mononuclear cells. This clonotype was seen many times. The antigen it binds to is not known. Nothing much larger sits one base from this clone, and base qualities are not available. The CDR1 and CDR2 encoded by the germline V gene are MNHEY and SVGAGI. Reading from cysteine to phenylalanine, the CDR3 counts 11 amino acids. Left in the record is the CDR3 DNA by itself, 33 bases read in frame from the first base. At the junction V is shortened by 5 bases and J by 7 bases, with 8 bases in between. This sample also appeared in a second study, on T cells expressing NK-cell markers. Reported in the second study: TCR beta-chain repertoires were profiled in sorted CD3+CD56+NKG2C+, CD3+CD56+NKG2C- and CD3+CD56-NKG2C+ T-cell subsets from roughly eight donors. Among the eight sequenced donors, only one was HCMV-seronegative, while the other seven were HCMV-seropositive. To restrict sorting to alphabetaTCR-expressing T cells, an anti-gammadeltaTCR antibody was added in several experiments. For more than 5 donors, the dominant CD3+CD56+NKG2C+ clonotypes were among the top 10 CD8+ clonotypes and accounted for about 1.0-7.0% of CD8+ T cells. Those dominant clonotypes were again the most abundant among CD3+CD56-NKG2C+ cells in a handful of donors, at about 25-65%. It remained unclear whether the expanded NKG2C-expressing T cell clones were specific for HCMV antigens. All eight donors whose samples were sequenced were randomly selected healthy volunteers, three of them men and five women. To determine HCMV serostatus, a commercial ELISA kit was used to detect HCMV-specific IgG in serum. For a handful of donors, bulk peripheral blood T-cell repertoires were also sequenced from unsorted PBMC. MIGEC was used to demultiplex reads and group the reads by UMI, and MiTCR was used to assemble and quantify clonotypes. To exclude erroneous sequences, only TCR cDNA sequences supported by at least two reads were retained. The tcR package was used for downstream repertoire analysis, and clonotypes were matched across fractions by CDR3 nucleotide sequence plus V segment. VDJmatch was used to annotate antigen specificity against VDJdb, with one amino acid substitution in CDR3 permitted.

The chain joins TRBV6-5 to TRBJ1-1; the D gene is not confidently resolved. The receptor comes from a woman under 30 in good health. Sequenced: PBMCs. The CDR3 reads CASSLHGEAFF. The DNA is TGTGCCAGCAGTCTACACGGTGAAGCTTTCTTT.